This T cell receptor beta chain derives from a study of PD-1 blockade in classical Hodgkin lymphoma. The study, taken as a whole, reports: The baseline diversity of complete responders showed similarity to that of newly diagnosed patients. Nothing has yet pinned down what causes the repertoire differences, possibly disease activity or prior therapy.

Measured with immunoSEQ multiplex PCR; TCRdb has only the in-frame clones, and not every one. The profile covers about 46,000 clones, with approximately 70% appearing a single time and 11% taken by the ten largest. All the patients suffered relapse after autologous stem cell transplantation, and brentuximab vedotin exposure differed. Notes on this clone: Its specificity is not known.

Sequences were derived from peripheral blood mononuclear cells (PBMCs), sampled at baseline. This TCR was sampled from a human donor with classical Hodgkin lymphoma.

The CDR3 protein is CASSLAGGGYNEQFF. The CDR3 DNA reads as TGTGCCAGCAGTTTAGCGGGAGGGGGCTACAATGAGCAGTTCTTC. The chain combines TRBV5-6 with TRBJ2-1; TRBD2 aligns across 11 bases. V trimming: 5 bases; J trimming: 3 bases; junction bases outside the gene matches: 4. CDR3 length: 15 amino acids. Per the germline V gene, CDR1 is SGHDT and CDR2 is YYEEEE. Combining the CDR3 with reference TRBV5-6 and TRBJ2-1 gives the whole variable domain DAGVTQSPTHLIKTRGQQVTLRCSPKSGHDTVSWYQQALGQGPQFIFQYYEEEERQRGNFPDRFSGHQFPNYSSELNVNALLLGDSALYLCASSLAGGGYNEQFFGPGTRLTVL.